One sample yielded the 2 T cell receptor beta chains listed below, sequenced in a study of CD8 T cells in Susac syndrome. An amount of RNA that ranged from roughly 0.45 to 1 ug was reverse transcribed with random hexamers. MiXCR, applied by TCRdb to the immunoSEQ multiplex PCR reads, yields one record per CDR3 protein. In the table there are about 300,000 distinct CDR3 sequences, 89% of which are singletons. What was sequenced was CD8+ T cells from PBMCs. These receptors came from a human donor with multiple sclerosis.

V gene TRBV4-3 combines with J gene TRBJ2-7; D perhaps matches TRBD1 (6 bases). This CDR3 is built from 14 residues. CDR1 is LGHNA and CDR2 is YSLEER in the germline V gene. The V end lost 0 bases, the J end lost 7 bases, and 13 bases lay between the germline ends. DNA for the CDR3: TGCGCCAGCAGCCAAGACACCATTACAGGGGAGCAGTACTTC. Protein sequence: CASSQDTITGEQYF.

The chain has TRBV7-3 and TRBJ2-1; 10 bases agree with TRBD2. The CDR3 totals 15 residues. Germline lookup yields CDR1 SGHTA and CDR2 FQGTGA. With 2 bases clipped from V and 10 bases from J, the junction kept 8 bases outside the gene matches. The chain's CDR3 is CASSLFPGTSAEQFF. The CDR3 DNA sequence: TGTGCCAGCAGCTTATTTCCCGGGACTAGCGCAGAGCAGTTCTTC.